The 11 T cell receptor beta chains below all came from one sample that was sequenced in a study of graft-versus-host responses after intestinal transplantation. Intraepithelial and lamina propria lymphocytes were freed from processed graft tissue. Produced via immunoSEQ multiplex PCR; TCRdb's table is partial and in-frame only. The sample holds about 9,800 clones, nearly 80% seen once. The sample here was ileum tissue, taken about 520 days after intestinal transplant. The receptors shown here come from a human patient who received an intestinal transplant, so some T cells may come from the graft donor.

The genes are TRBV7-9 and TRBJ2-7; D remains unclear. The CDR3 is 15 residues long. Germline CDR1 is SEHNR and CDR2 is FQNEAQ (reference sequence). Trimming stripped 4 bases from V and 2 bases from J, with 15 bases between. The CDR3 DNA is TGTGCCAGCAGCTCACCGACACCGAGACCCTACGAGCAGTACTTC. Its protein is CASSSPTPRPYEQYF.

The CDR3 here is CASSYRGKDSPLHF. CDR3 nucleotides: TGTGCCAGCAGTTACAGGGGCAAGGATTCACCCCTCCACTTT. This rearrangement joins TRBV6-5 to TRBJ1-6, with D perhaps TRBD1 (5 bases). This CDR3 is 14 amino acids long. V lost 2 bases and J lost 8, with 10 bases in between. In germline, CDR1 is MNHEY, CDR2 SVGAGI.

The V and J genes are TRBV6-1 and TRBJ1-5; D call uncertain. Germline V gene lookup returns CDR1 MNHNS and CDR2 SASEGT. The ends were cut back, 2 bases at V and 7 bases at J, with 12 bases in the middle. The CDR3 contains 14 residues. The DNA for the CDR3 is TGTGCCAGCAGTGAAACCCATAAAGGACAGCCCCAGCATTTT. Amino acids: CASSETHKGQPQHF.

This clone was seen a single time. The gene calls are TRBV28 and TRBJ2-5; D ambiguous. Between the trimmed V and J ends, which lost 2 bases and 5 bases, there was a span of 6 bases. CDR1 and CDR2 (germline): MDHEN, SYDVKM. The CDR3 runs to 12 residues. In DNA, the CDR3 is TGTGCCAGCAGTTTAGCGCGGGAGACCCAGTACTTC. Protein sequence: CASSLARETQYF.

This clone was recorded a few times. The chain joins TRBV5-4 to TRBJ2-1; D remains ambiguous. CDR1 SGHNT and CDR2 YYREEE come from the germline V gene (reference sequence). There are 17 residues in the CDR3. Trimming took 1 base from V and 2 from J, leaving 16 bases between them. The CDR3 nucleotides are TGTGCCAGCAGCTTGACCAAAATGACAAGAACCTACAATGAGCAGTTCTTC. Translating gives CASSLTKMTRTYNEQFF.

The rearrangement uses TRBV19 and TRBJ1-6; possibly TRBD1 for D (5 bases). There are 13 residues in the CDR3. Germline CDR1 is LNHDA and CDR2 is SQIVND (reference sequence). Deletions cut 4 bases from V and 7 bases from J, with 8 bases between. CDR3: CASSTRQNSPLHF. Here the CDR3 DNA reads TGTGCCAGTAGTACAAGACAGAATTCACCCCTCCACTTT.

The rearrangement joins TRBV9 to TRBJ2-1, with 12 bases identical to TRBD2. The CDR3 spans 17 residues. From germline, CDR1 is SGDLS and CDR2 YYNGEE. Trimming at V came to 4 bases and at J to 0 bases, leaving 5 bases not matched to a gene. The CDR3 DNA reads TGTGCCAGCAGCTCGGGACTAGCGGGCAGCTCCTACAATGAGCAGTTCTTC. The encoded protein is CASSSGLAGSSYNEQFF.

The gene calls are TRBV28 and TRBJ1-3; perhaps TRBD1 as D (5 bases). The germline gives CDR1 MDHEN, CDR2 SYDVKM. This CDR3 comprises 13 residues. The V end was cut by 2 bases, the J end by 3 bases, with 5 bases between. Here the CDR3 reads CASSLQGGNTIYF. The CDR3 DNA follows: TGTGCCAGCAGTTTACAGGGTGGAAACACCATATATTTT.

The V and J genes are TRBV5-1 and TRBJ1-1; D is unresolved. CDR3 length: 14 residues. The germline V gene has CDR1 SGHRS and CDR2 YFSETQ. V dropped 1 base and J dropped 1 base, with 8 bases sitting between them. CDR3 loop: CASSLRRQNTEAFF. In nucleotides, the CDR3 is TGCGCCAGCAGCTTGAGGCGGCAGAACACTGAAGCTTTCTTT.

This clone appeared a few times. The rearrangement uses TRBV9 and TRBJ2-1; 9 bases match TRBD2. With V trimmed by 4 bases and J by 3 bases, 8 bases remained unmatched. The CDR3 totals 16 residues. Germline V CDR1 and CDR2: SGDLS, YYNGEE. The CDR3 DNA reads TGTGCCAGCAGCTCGACCGGGACTAGCCTCTACAATGAGCAGTTCTTC. Protein sequence: CASSSTGTSLYNEQFF.

The V call is TRBV6-5, the J call TRBJ1-1; the D gene is possibly TRBD1 (5 bases). V was trimmed by 2 bases and J by 6 bases, leaving 13 bases between them. There are 14 residues in the CDR3. The germline V gene has CDR1 MNHEY and CDR2 SVGAGI. The CDR3 here is CASSYPGRGAEAFF. The CDR3 region has the DNA TGTGCCAGCAGTTACCCGGGGAGGGGAGCTGAAGCTTTCTTT.